This T cell receptor beta chain was retrieved from a study of glioma-infiltrating T cells after dendritic cell vaccination. Clones were sequenced by immunoSEQ multiplex PCR, and TCRdb holds only the in-frame ones, with some missing. The sample holds some 78,000 clones, 85% seen once. Sample time point: after dendritic cell vaccination, including at tumor progression/relapse. Patients had residual fresh-frozen tumor tissue and more than two years of survival data. Germline trimming cut 6 bases from V and 0 bases from J; bases unmatched to any gene: 6. Germline V gene data show CDR1 as LNHNV and CDR2 as YYDKDF (reference sequence). The CDR3 runs 15 residues.

The chain couples TRBV15 to TRBJ2-3; TRBD2 agrees at 7 bases. The sequence was obtained from a human donor with glioblastoma. Sequencing was performed on blood, taken after dendritic cell vaccination. This CDR3 reads CATSWISGSTDTQYF. The CDR3 nucleotides read TGTGCCACCAGTTGGATTAGCGGGAGCACAGATACGCAGTATTTT.